This passage covers 27 T cell receptor beta chains from one sample sequenced in a study of cytomegalovirus exposure and HLA in healthy donors. Primers: 60 Vbeta forward and 13 Jbeta reverse. Only in-frame clones appear in the TCRdb table, and some are missing; sequencing was by immunoSEQ multiplex PCR. There are around 110,000 clones in the sample; about 59% occur only once, and over 8.5% lies in the top ten. The sequenced material came from PBMCs. The source of these receptors is a woman aged 40-49 years in good health and CMV-seropositive.

The chain has TRBV30 and TRBJ2-4; the match to TRBD1 covers 11 bases. V was clipped by 7 bases and J by 3 bases; unmatched bases: 11. The CDR3 runs 16 residues. Germline V gives CDR1 GTSNPN, CDR2 SVGIG (reference sequence). This CDR3 is CAYRDRGFYGKNIQYF. In DNA, the CDR3 is TGTGCCTACCGGGACAGGGGGTTTTACGGCAAAAACATTCAGTACTTC.

J is TRBJ1-2 and V is TRBV28; D uncertain. Germline loops: CDR1 MDHEN, CDR2 SYDVKM. V dropped 10 bases and J dropped 0 bases, with 12 bases sitting between them. There are 13 residues in the CDR3. DNA of the CDR3: TGTGCCACGCGACATCCGACTAACTATGGCTACACCTTC. Protein product: CATRHPTNYGYTF.

The chain is built from TRBV6-6 and TRBJ1-2, with a tentative D call TRBD1 (5 bases). CDR3 length equals 13 residues. V lost 4 bases and J 1 base, leaving 7 bases between the germline ends. The germline V gene has CDR1 MNHNY and CDR2 SVGAGI (reference sequence). CDR3 DNA: TGTGCCAGCAGTTCAGGGATTAACTATGGCTACACCTTC. Its protein product is CASSSGINYGYTF.

The genes are TRBV18 and TRBJ2-1; unclear D gene. Trimming shortened V by 3 bases and J by 4 bases, and 10 bases separated the two germline ends. The CDR3 is 14 amino acids. CDR1 is KGHSH and CDR2 is LQKENI in the germline V gene. The CDR3 DNA reads TGTGCCAGCTCACCGCAATACGGGTACAATGAGCAGTTCTTC. Amino acids: CASSPQYGYNEQFF.

This clone has a handful of counts. The CDR3 region is CATSRELMNTEAFF. Here the CDR3 DNA reads TGTGCCACCAGCAGAGAGTTAATGAACACTGAAGCTTTCTTT. The chain joins TRBV15 to TRBJ1-1; D remains unclear. Germline lookup yields CDR1 LNHNV and CDR2 YYDKDF (reference sequence). V lost 0 bases to trimming and J lost 0 bases, with 5 bases between them. The CDR3 has 14 amino acids. Using reference TRBV15 and TRBJ1-1 for the parts outside the CDR3, the full variable domain is DAMVIQNPRYQVTQFGKPVTLSCSQTLNHNVMYWYQQKSSQAPKLLFHYYDKDFNNEADTPDNFQSRRPNTSFCFLDIRSPGLGDTAMYLCATSRELMNTEAFFGQGTRLTVV.

The chain links TRBV5-1 to TRBJ1-1; no clear D gene. CDR1 is SGHRS, CDR2 YFSETQ, per germline. Trimming stripped 1 base from V and 6 bases from J, with 10 bases between. The length of the CDR3 is 13 residues. The CDR3 sequence: CASSLSGMAEAFF. CDR3 in DNA: TGCGCCAGCAGCTTGTCAGGAATGGCTGAAGCTTTCTTT.

This clone was seen only once. The chain is built from TRBV15 and TRBJ2-5; TRBD1 matches 7 bases. CDR3 size: 16 residues. With 5 bases clipped from V and 0 bases from J, the junction kept 9 bases outside the gene matches. Germline lookup yields CDR1 LNHNV and CDR2 YYDKDF (reference sequence). CDR3 sequence reads: CATSGRTGDYQETQYF. The CDR3, as DNA: TGTGCCACCAGCGGTCGGACAGGTGATTACCAAGAGACCCAGTACTTC. Full variable domain (missing parts from reference TRBV15 and TRBJ2-5): DAMVIQNPRYQVTQFGKPVTLSCSQTLNHNVMYWYQQKSSQAPKLLFHYYDKDFNNEADTPDNFQSRRPNTSFCFLDIRSPGLGDTAMYLCATSGRTGDYQETQYFGPGTRLLVL.

The CDR3: CASSRTSNYEQYF. The CDR3 bases are TGTGCCAGCAGTCGGACTAGCAACTACGAGCAGTACTTC. V gene TRBV27 combines with J gene TRBJ2-7, with 8 positions matching TRBD2. With V trimmed by 5 bases and J by 3 bases, 3 bases remained unmatched. Germline V CDR1 and CDR2: MNHEY, SMNVEV (reference sequence). This CDR3 is 13 amino acids long.

The chain uses TRBV9 and TRBJ2-1; tentatively, D is TRBD2 (6 bases). Trimming took off 0 bases at V and 5 bases at J, with 9 bases between the two ends. Germline CDR1 reads SGDLS; CDR2 reads YYNGEE. This CDR3 has 14 residues. The CDR3: CASSVAGVHNEQFF. CDR3 in DNA: TGTGCCAGCAGCGTAGCGGGGGTCCACAATGAGCAGTTCTTC. Full variable domain (missing parts from reference TRBV9 and TRBJ2-1): DSGVTQTPKHLITATGQRVTLRCSPRSGDLSVYWYQQSLDQGLQFLIQYYNGEERAKGNILERFSAQQFPDLHSELNLSSLELGDSALYFCASSVAGVHNEQFFGPGTRLTVL.

A few counts support this clone. This chain joins TRBV4-3 and TRBJ1-2; maybe TRBD1 (5 bases). CDR1 LGHNA and CDR2 YSLEER come from the germline V gene. Trimming took 0 bases from V and 7 from J, leaving 15 bases between them. There are 15 residues in the CDR3. The CDR3 DNA is TGCGCCAGCAGCCAAGATGTGGGACTATTGGGTGGCTACACCTTC. Residues: CASSQDVGLLGGYTF.

The rearrangement links TRBV6-1 to TRBJ2-2; D may be TRBD1 (6 bases). The CDR3 sequence is 18 residues long. V lost 4 bases to trimming and J lost 2 bases, with 20 bases between them. CDR1 and CDR2 from the germline V gene are MNHNS and SASEGT. CDR3 protein: CASSVPLIVGANTGELFF. The CDR3 bases are TGTGCCAGCAGTGTCCCCCTTATAGTGGGGGCCAACACCGGGGAGCTGTTTTTT.

The V gene is TRBV5-4, the J gene TRBJ1-1, with 9 positions matching TRBD1. J gave up 6 bases and V 2 bases, and 5 bases lay outside the gene matches. In germline, CDR1 is SGHNT, CDR2 YYREEE (reference sequence). This CDR3 has 14 residues. The CDR3 DNA sequence: TGTGCCAGCAGCTTCTGGGACAGGGAACCTGAAGCTTTCTTT. Translated: CASSFWDREPEAFF.

In this sample, this clone turned up a few times. The V and J genes are TRBV7-2 and TRBJ2-7; 13 bases are a match to TRBD2. The CDR3 contains 15 residues. Looked up from germline, CDR1 is SGHTA and CDR2 is FQGNSA. The V gene end was trimmed by 2 bases and the J gene end by 7 bases; junction bases not matched to a gene: 5. The CDR3 coding sequence is TGTGCCAGCAGCTTACGGACTAGCGGGAGATGGGAGCAGTACTTC. Protein product: CASSLRTSGRWEQYF.

This clone has a handful of counts. This chain connects TRBV9 to TRBJ2-1, with 10 positions matching TRBD2. Trimming removed 0 bases from V and 4 bases from J; junction bases left unmatched: 19. The germline gives CDR1 SGDLS, CDR2 YYNGEE. The CDR3 contains 21 residues. The DNA for the CDR3 is TGTGCCAGCAGCGTAGAGGTCTCTGCGTTGCCTAGCGGGAGTCGGTACAATGAGCAGTTCTTC. It yields the protein CASSVEVSALPSGSRYNEQFF.

This clone was observed a few times. The V call is TRBV13, the J call TRBJ2-7, with D perhaps matching TRBD2 (7 bases). Trimming took off 6 bases at V and 0 bases at J, with 15 bases between the two ends. The CDR3 is 15 residues long. Germline V CDR1 and CDR2: PRHDT, FYEKMQ (reference sequence). Here the CDR3 DNA reads TGTGCCAGCAGTTCCCAGGGGAGGGCCTCCTACGAGCAGTACTTC. Amino acid sequence: CASSSQGRASYEQYF. The whole variable domain, filled in from reference TRBV13 and TRBJ2-7, reads AAGVIQSPRHLIKEKRETATLKCYPIPRHDTVYWYQQGPGQDPQFLISFYEKMQSDKGSIPDRFSAQQFSDYHSELNMSSLELGDSALYFCASSSQGRASYEQYFGPGTRLTVT.

The gene calls are TRBV7-3 and TRBJ1-2; perhaps TRBD1 as D (5 bases). This CDR3 is built from 16 residues. CDR1 is SGHTA, CDR2 FQGTGA, per germline. The V and J ends lost 5 bases and 7 bases respectively, with 23 bases between them. This CDR3 reads CASSPQGGEVWSGYTF. In nucleotides, the CDR3 is TGTGCCAGCAGCCCGCAGGGTGGGGAGGTGTGGAGTGGCTACACCTTC.

This clone has just one count. The chain couples TRBV7-6 to TRBJ2-2; D remains ambiguous. Trimming stripped 6 bases from V and 2 bases from J, with 4 bases between. This CDR3 comprises 12 residues. The V gene's germline CDR1 is SGHVS and CDR2 FNYEAQ. The CDR3 DNA sequence: TGTGCCAGCAGTACTAACACCGGGGAGCTGTTTTTT. Its protein product is CASSTNTGELFF.

V is TRBV5-1 and J is TRBJ1-6, with D unclear. Between the trimmed V and J ends, which lost 4 bases and 7 bases, there was a span of 15 bases. CDR1 and CDR2 from the germline V gene are SGHRS and YFSETQ. This CDR3 region has 15 residues. This CDR3 is CASSADRVPNSPLHF. The CDR3 coding sequence is TGCGCCAGCAGCGCCGACCGGGTCCCAAATTCACCCCTCCACTTT. Supplemented by reference TRBV5-1 and TRBJ1-6, the full variable domain reads KAGVTQTPRYLIKTRGQQVTLSCSPISGHRSVSWYQQTPGQGLQFLFEYFSETQRNKGNFPGRFSGRQFSNSRSEMNVSTLELGDSALYLCASSADRVPNSPLHFGNGTRLTVT.

This clone was seen only a few times. This sequence joins TRBV5-4 and TRBJ1-1, with a possible D match to TRBD1 (6 bases). Germline CDR1 SGHNT, CDR2 YYREEE (reference sequence). V was pared by 1 base and J by 2 bases, with 12 bases between. The CDR3 is 15 residues long. CDR3 DNA sequence: TGTGCCAGCAGCTTGAGAGACAGGCCTAACACTGAAGCTTTCTTT. Amino acids: CASSLRDRPNTEAFF.

The chain recombines TRBV5-1 with TRBJ2-5, with 10 bases aligning to TRBD1. CDR3 length: 15 residues. Germline lookup yields CDR1 SGHRS and CDR2 YFSETQ. J gave up 3 bases and V 4 bases, and 6 bases lay outside the gene matches. This chain's CDR3 is CASSPAGTGEETQYF. The CDR3 DNA follows: TGCGCCAGCAGCCCGGCGGGGACAGGGGAAGAGACCCAGTACTTC.

This sequence joins TRBV7-2 and TRBJ2-7; D is possibly TRBD1 (6 bases). CDR1 is SGHTA, CDR2 FQGNSA, per germline. V lost 3 bases, J lost 2 bases, and 8 bases lay in between. The CDR3 is made up of 13 amino acids. CDR3 amino acids: CASSFWGPYEQYF. DNA for the CDR3: TGTGCCAGCAGCTTTTGGGGGCCCTACGAGCAGTACTTC.

The chain recombines TRBV4-3 with TRBJ2-7; 10 bases are shared with TRBD2. Germline values: CDR1 LGHNA, CDR2 YSLEER. V was clipped by 4 bases and J by 5 bases; unmatched bases: 5. This CDR3 comprises 14 residues. As DNA, the CDR3 is TGCGCCAGCAGCCCGGGACTAGCGCGGAACGAGCAGTACTTC. Encoded protein: CASSPGLARNEQYF.

CDR3 sequence: CASSFFSPRPFASGSTDTQYF. The CDR3 nucleotides read TGTGCCAGCAGTTTCTTTTCCCCCCGGCCTTTCGCTAGCGGGAGCACAGATACGCAGTATTTT. The V gene is TRBV28, the J gene TRBJ2-3; 8 bases match TRBD2. From germline, CDR1 is MDHEN and CDR2 SYDVKM. Trimming at V came to 3 bases and at J to 0 bases, leaving 20 bases not matched to a gene. This CDR3 comprises 21 residues.

This chain links TRBV5-5 with TRBJ2-7; TRBD2 agrees at 9 bases. From germline, CDR1 is SGHKS and CDR2 YYEKEE (reference sequence). The J segment lost 1 base and the V segment lost 4 bases, leaving 3 bases of the junction unmatched. This CDR3 has 14 residues. DNA of the CDR3: TGTGCCAGCAGCCAGCGGGAGGTATCCTACGAGCAGTACTTC. Translated, it gives CASSQREVSYEQYF.

In its sample, this clone was seen a few times. The rearrangement links TRBV5-6 to TRBJ2-2; D is ambiguous. Germline V gene data show CDR1 as SGHDT and CDR2 as YYEEEE. CDR3 length: 14 amino acids. Trimming took 4 bases from V and 4 from J, leaving 11 bases between them. The CDR3 DNA reads as TGTGCCAGCAGCGCCCTTGAGATCACCGGGGAGCTGTTTTTT. It codes for CASSALEITGELFF.

Only a few counts were recorded for this clone. The V gene is TRBV18, the J gene TRBJ2-5; the D is unclear. Germline values: CDR1 KGHSH, CDR2 LQKENI. The germline V and J ends were trimmed by 1 base and 1 base, with 13 bases remaining between them. This CDR3 comprises 16 residues. As DNA, the CDR3 is TGTGCCAGCTCACCACTGAGCGCGGAGCCCCAAGAGACCCAGTACTTC. This codes for CASSPLSAEPQETQYF.

The V call is TRBV18, the J call TRBJ2-7; maybe TRBD2 (5 bases). This CDR3 contains 10 residues. V dropped 6 bases and J dropped 9 bases, with 9 bases sitting between them. Germline CDR1 reads KGHSH; CDR2 reads LQKENI. The CDR3 sequence is CASSLRGQYF. The CDR3 DNA sequence: TGTGCCAGCTCCTTACGGGGGCAGTACTTC.